This T cell receptor beta chain came from a study of cytomegalovirus exposure and HLA in healthy donors. Study as a whole: A preliminary data release comprised about 85 million unique TCRs obtained from HLA-typed donors. Study findings and constraints: Reportedly, TCR beta sequences accurately predicted HLA-A and HLA-B alleles in most subjects. By HLA locus, TCR association rates varied in a later analysis, with DRB1 showing the most and HLA-C the fewest. Earlier analysis yielded a pattern in which most TCR beta V segments were productive about 87% or about 30% of the time.

The CDR3 consists of 15 residues. Germline values: CDR1 MNHNS, CDR2 SASEGT. J was trimmed by 5 bases and V by 4 bases; bases with no gene match: 7. PCR was performed using 60 Vbeta and 13 Jbeta primers. Only in-frame clones appear in the TCRdb table, and some are missing; sequencing was by immunoSEQ multiplex PCR. The data contain about 150,000 clones, about 80% of them seen just once; the ten biggest clones take up around 6.6%. Worth noting for this clone: The antigen remains unidentified.

The rearrangement links TRBV6-1 to TRBJ2-3, with TRBD1 identical over 9 bases. The TCR was taken from a woman aged 45-65 years in good health and CMV-seropositive. Material: PBMCs. The DNA for the CDR3 is TGTGCCAGCAGTGCTGACAGGGGGATGAGAGATACGCAGTATTTT. Translating gives CASSADRGMRDTQYF.